What follows are 4 T cell receptor beta chains derived from one specimen sequenced in a study of Graves' ophthalmopathy and Graves' hyperthyroidism. TCR beta CDR3 amplification used RNA transcripts. A first-round RT-PCR used HTBI primers, followed by a second-round multiplex PCR. TCRdb analysed the multiplex PCR reads with MiXCR anew, one entry per CDR3 protein. The repertoire holds around 1.1 million distinct CDR3 sequences, with about 36% as singletons. Specimen: peripheral blood or thyroid tissue (not recorded which). The receptors come from an adult man with Graves' hyperthyroidism.

This clonotype was picked up a small number of times. V usage is TRBV7-2 and J usage is TRBJ2-7; D gene unclear. CDR1 and CDR2 from the germline V gene are SGHTA and FQGNSA. Trimming took 3 bases from V and 6 from J, leaving 9 bases between them. This CDR3 has 12 residues. The CDR3 is CASSFLFREQYF. The CDR3 DNA reads as TGTGCCAGCAGCTTTCTTTTCCGCGAGCAGTACTTC.

This clonotype was recorded at least ten times. This chain uses TRBV19 with TRBJ1-5; D is perhaps TRBD1 (6 bases). Germline CDR1 reads LNHDA; CDR2 reads SQIVND (reference sequence). Trimming removed 3 bases at V and 1 base at J, with 7 bases between. The CDR3 loop spans 14 amino acids. The CDR3 region has the DNA TGTGCCAGTAGTATGGACAGAAGCAATCAGCCCCAGCATTTT. This sequence encodes CASSMDRSNQPQHF.

The J gene is TRBJ1-1, the V gene TRBV10-3, with D possibly being TRBD1 (6 bases). Germline CDR1 and CDR2: ENHRY and SYGVKD. Trimming removed 9 bases at V and 2 bases at J, with 13 bases between. The CDR3 is 13 residues long. CDR3 sequence: CAMKSQGNTEAFF. Written as DNA, the CDR3 is TGTGCCATGAAATCACAGGGTAACACTGAAGCTTTCTTT.

This clonotype was seen ten or more times. The gene calls are TRBV5-4 and TRBJ2-5, with 7 positions matching TRBD2. The CDR3 sequence is 14 residues long. Germline lookup yields CDR1 SGHNT and CDR2 YYREEE (reference sequence). J was trimmed by 3 bases and V by 6 bases; bases with no gene match: 8. The CDR3 DNA reads TGTGCCAGCACCATCGACGCGGGGGAAGAGACCCAGTACTTC. This encodes CASTIDAGEETQYF.